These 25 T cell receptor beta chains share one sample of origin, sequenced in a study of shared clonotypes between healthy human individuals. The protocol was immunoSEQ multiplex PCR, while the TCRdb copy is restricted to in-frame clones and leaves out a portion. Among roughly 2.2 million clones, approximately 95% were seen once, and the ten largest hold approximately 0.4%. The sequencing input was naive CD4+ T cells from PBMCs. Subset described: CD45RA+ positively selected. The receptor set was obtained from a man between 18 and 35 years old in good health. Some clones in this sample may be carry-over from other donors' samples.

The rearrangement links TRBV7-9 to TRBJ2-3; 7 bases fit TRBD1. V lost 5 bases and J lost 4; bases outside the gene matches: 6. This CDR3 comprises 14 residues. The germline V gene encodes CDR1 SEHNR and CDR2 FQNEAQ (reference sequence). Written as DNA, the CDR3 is TGTGCCAGCAGCATCACAGGGGCGGCAGATACGCAGTATTTT. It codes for CASSITGAADTQYF.

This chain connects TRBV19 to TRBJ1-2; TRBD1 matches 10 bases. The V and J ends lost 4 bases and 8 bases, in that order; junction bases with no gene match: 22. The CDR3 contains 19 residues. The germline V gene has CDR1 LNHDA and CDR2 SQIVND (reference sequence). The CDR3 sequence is CASSTQRGTSDRGKGGYTF. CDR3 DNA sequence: TGTGCCAGTAGTACCCAACGTGGAACATCGGACAGGGGGAAGGGAGGCTACACCTTC.

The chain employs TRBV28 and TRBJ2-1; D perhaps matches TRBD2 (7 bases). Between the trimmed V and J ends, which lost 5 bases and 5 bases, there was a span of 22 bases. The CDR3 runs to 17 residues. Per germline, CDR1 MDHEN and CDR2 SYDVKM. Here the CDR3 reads CASSPGERGGGNNEQFF. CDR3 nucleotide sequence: TGTGCCAGCAGTCCTGGGGAGAGGGGGGGCGGCAACAATGAGCAGTTCTTC.

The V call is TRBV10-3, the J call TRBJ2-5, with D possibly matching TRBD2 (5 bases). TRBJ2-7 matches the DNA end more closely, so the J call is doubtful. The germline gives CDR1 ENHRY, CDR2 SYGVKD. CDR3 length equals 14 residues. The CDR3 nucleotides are TGTGCCATCAGTGAAGGGTTAGGAGGTTACGAGCAGTACTTC. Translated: CAISEGLGGYEQYF.

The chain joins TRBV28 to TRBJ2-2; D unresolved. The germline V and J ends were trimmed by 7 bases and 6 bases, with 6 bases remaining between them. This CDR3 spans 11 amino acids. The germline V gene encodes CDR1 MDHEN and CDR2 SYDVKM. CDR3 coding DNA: TGTGCCAGCACCCGCCCCGGGGAGCTGTTTTTT. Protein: CASTRPGELFF.

For the CDR3, the DNA is TGTGCCAGCGCAGTTTCTCTTCTAGCGGGAGGTGGGAATGAGCAGTTCTTC. Encoded protein: CASAVSLLAGGGNEQFF. This chain joins TRBV28 and TRBJ2-1, with 11 bases identical to TRBD2. This CDR3 contains 17 residues. J gave up 7 bases and V 8 bases, and 16 bases lay outside the gene matches. CDR1 is MDHEN, CDR2 SYDVKM, per germline.

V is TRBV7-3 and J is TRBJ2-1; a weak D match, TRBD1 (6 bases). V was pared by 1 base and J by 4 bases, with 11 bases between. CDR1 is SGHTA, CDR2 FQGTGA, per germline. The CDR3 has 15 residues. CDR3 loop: CASSLRVGQYNEQFF. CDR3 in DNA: TGTGCCAGCAGCTTAAGGGTCGGACAGTACAATGAGCAGTTCTTC.

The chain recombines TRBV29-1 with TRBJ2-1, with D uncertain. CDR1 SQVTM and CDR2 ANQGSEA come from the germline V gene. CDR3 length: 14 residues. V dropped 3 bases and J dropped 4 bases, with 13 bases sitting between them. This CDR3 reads CSVDGHDAYNEQFF. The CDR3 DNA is TGCAGCGTTGATGGTCATGATGCATACAATGAGCAGTTCTTC.

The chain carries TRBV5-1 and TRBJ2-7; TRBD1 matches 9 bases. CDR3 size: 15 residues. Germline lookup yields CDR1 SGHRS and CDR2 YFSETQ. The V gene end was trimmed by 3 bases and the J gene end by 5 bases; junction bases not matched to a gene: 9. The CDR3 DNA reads TGCGCCAGCAGCTGGTGGACAGGGGTGTCCGACGAGCAGTACTTC. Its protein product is CASSWWTGVSDEQYF.

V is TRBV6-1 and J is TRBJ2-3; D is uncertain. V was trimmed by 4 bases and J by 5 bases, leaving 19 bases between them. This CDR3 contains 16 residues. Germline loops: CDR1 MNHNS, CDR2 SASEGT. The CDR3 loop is CASSGPRIPSGDTQYF. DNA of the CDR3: TGTGCCAGCAGTGGGCCACGGATCCCTTCGGGAGATACGCAGTATTTT.

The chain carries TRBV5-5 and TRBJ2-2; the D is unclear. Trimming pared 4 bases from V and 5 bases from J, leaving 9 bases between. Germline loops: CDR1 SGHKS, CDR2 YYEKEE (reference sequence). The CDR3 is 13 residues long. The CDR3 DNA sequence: TGTGCCAGCAGCCCCCCCGGGACCGGGGAGCTGTTTTTT. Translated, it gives CASSPPGTGELFF.

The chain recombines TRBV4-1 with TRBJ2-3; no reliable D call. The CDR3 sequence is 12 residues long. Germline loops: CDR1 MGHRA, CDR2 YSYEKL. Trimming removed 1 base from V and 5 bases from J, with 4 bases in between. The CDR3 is CASSQGGDTQYF. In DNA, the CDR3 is TGCGCCAGCAGCCAAGGAGGAGATACGCAGTATTTT.

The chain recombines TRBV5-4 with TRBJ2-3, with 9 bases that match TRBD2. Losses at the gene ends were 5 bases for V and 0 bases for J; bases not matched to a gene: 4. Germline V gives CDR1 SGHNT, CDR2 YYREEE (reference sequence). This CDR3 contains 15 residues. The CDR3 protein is CASRRTSVSTDTQYF. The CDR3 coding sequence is TGTGCCAGCAGACGGACTAGCGTTAGCACAGATACGCAGTATTTT. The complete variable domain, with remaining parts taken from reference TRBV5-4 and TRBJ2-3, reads ETGVTQSPTHLIKTRGQQVTLRCSSQSGHNTVSWYQQALGQGPQFIFQYYREEENGRGNFPPRFSGLQFPNYSSELNVNALELDDSALYLCASRRTSVSTDTQYFGPGTRLTVL.

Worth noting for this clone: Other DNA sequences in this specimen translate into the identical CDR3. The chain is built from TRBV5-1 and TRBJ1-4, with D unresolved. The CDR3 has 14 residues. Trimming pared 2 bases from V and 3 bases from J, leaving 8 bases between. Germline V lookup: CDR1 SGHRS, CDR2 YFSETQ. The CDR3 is CASSFGGANEKLFF. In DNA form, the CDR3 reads TGCGCCAGCAGCTTCGGAGGTGCTAATGAAAAACTGTTTTTT.

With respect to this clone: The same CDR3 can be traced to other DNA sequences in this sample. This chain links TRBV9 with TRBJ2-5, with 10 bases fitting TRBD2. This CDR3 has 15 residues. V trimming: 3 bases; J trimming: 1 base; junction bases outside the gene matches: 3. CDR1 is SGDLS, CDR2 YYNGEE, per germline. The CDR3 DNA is TGTGCCAGCAGCGGTGGACTAGCGGTCCAAGAGACCCAGTACTTC. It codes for CASSGGLAVQETQYF. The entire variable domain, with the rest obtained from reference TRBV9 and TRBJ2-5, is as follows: DSGVTQTPKHLITATGQRVTLRCSPRSGDLSVYWYQQSLDQGLQFLIQYYNGEERAKGNILERFSAQQFPDLHSELNLSSLELGDSALYFCASSGGLAVQETQYFGPGTRLLVL.

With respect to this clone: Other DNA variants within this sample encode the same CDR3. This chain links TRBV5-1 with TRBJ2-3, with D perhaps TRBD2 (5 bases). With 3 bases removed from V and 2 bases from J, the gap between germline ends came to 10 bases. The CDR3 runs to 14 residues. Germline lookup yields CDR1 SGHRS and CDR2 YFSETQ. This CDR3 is CASSSPDSTDTQYF. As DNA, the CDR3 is TGCGCCAGCAGCTCCCCGGACTCCACAGATACGCAGTATTTT. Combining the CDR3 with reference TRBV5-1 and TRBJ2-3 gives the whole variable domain KAGVTQTPRYLIKTRGQQVTLSCSPISGHRSVSWYQQTPGQGLQFLFEYFSETQRNKGNFPGRFSGRQFSNSRSEMNVSTLELGDSALYLCASSSPDSTDTQYFGPGTRLTVL.

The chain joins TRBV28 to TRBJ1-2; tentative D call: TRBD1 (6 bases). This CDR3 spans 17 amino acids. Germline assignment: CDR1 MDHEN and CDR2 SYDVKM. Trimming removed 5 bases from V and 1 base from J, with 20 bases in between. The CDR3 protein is CASSIGGQAALNYGYTF. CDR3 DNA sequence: TGTGCCAGCAGTATCGGGGGACAAGCAGCTCTTAACTATGGCTACACCTTC.

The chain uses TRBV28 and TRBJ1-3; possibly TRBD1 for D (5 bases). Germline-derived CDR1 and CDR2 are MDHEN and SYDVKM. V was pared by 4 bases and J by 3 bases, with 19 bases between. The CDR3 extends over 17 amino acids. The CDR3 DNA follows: TGTGCCAGCAGTTCCGGTCCGGGACCCAAGGATGGAAACACCATATATTTT. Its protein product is CASSSGPGPKDGNTIYF. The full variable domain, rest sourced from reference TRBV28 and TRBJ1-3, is DVKVTQSSRYLVKRTGEKVFLECVQDMDHENMFWYRQDPGLGLRLIYFSYDVKMKEKGDIPEGYSVSREKKERFSLILESASTNQTSMYLCASSSGPGPKDGNTIYFGEGSWLTVV.

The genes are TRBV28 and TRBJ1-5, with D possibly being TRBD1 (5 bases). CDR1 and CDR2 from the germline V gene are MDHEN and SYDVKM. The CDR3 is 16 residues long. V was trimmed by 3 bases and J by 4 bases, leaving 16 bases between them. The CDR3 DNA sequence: TGTGCCAGCAGTTTTGGGACCAGACTAATTAATCAGCCCCAGCATTTT. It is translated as CASSFGTRLINQPQHF.

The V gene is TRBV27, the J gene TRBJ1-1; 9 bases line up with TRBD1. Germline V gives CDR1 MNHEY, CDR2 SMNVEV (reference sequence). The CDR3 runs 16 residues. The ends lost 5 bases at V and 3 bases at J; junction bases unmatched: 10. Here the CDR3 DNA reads TGTGCCAGCAGTCCAAACAGGGGGCGCGGGTACACTGAAGCTTTCTTT. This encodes CASSPNRGRGYTEAFF.

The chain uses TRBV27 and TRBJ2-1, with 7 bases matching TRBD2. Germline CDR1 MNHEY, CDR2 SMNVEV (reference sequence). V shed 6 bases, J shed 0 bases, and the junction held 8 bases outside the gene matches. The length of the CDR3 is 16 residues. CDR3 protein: CASRTLALSSYNEQFF. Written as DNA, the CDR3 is TGTGCCAGCAGGACACTAGCGCTGAGCTCCTACAATGAGCAGTTCTTC.

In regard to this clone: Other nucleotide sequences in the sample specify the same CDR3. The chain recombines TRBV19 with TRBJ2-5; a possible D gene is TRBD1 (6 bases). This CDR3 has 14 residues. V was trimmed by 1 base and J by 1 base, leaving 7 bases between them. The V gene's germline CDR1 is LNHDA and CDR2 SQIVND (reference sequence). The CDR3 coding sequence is TGTGCCAGTAGTATAGTACAGGGCCAAGAGACCCAGTACTTC. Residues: CASSIVQGQETQYF.

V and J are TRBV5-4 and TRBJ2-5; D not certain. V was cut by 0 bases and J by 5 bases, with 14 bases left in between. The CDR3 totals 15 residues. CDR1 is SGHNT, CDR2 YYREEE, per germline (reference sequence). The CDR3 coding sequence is TGTGCCAGCAGCTTGGCCGGATTCTTTTTGGAGACCCAGTACTTC. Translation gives CASSLAGFFLETQYF.

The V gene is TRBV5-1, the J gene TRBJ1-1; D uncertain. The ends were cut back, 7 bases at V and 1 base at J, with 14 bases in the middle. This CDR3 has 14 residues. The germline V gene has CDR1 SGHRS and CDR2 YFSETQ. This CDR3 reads CASGQDHGNTEAFF. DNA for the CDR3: TGCGCCAGCGGTCAGGACCATGGGAACACTGAAGCTTTCTTT. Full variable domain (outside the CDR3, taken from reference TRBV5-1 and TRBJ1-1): KAGVTQTPRYLIKTRGQQVTLSCSPISGHRSVSWYQQTPGQGLQFLFEYFSETQRNKGNFPGRFSGRQFSNSRSEMNVSTLELGDSALYLCASGQDHGNTEAFFGQGTRLTVV.

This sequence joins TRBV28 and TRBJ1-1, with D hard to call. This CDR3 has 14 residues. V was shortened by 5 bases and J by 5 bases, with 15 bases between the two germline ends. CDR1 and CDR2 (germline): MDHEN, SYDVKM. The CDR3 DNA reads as TGTGCCAGCAGTACGCGTGGGGAAGGAACTGAAGCTTTCTTT. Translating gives CASSTRGEGTEAFF.